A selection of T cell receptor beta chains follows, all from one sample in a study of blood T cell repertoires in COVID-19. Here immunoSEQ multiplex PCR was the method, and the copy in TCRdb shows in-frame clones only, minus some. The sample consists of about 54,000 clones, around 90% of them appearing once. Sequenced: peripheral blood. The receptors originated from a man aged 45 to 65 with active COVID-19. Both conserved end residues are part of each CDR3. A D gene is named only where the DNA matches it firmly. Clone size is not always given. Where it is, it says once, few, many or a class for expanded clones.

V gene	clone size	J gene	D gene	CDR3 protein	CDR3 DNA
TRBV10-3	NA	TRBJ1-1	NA	CASSDGRSAFF	TGTGCCAGTAGTGACGGTAGATCAGCTTTCTTT
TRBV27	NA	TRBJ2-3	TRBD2	CASTRLAGAGDTQYF	TGTGCCAGCACCCGACTAGCGGGAGCGGGAGATACGCAGTATTTT
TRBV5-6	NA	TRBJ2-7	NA	CASSLGYYEQYF	TGTGCCAGCAGCTTGGGCTACTACGAGCAGTACTTC
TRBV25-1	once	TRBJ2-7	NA	CASLWRGRQYF	TGTGCCAGCCTTTGGAGGGGTCGGCAGTACTTC
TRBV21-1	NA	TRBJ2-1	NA	CASSKAGRGRRWNEQFF	TGTGCCAGCAGCAAAGCGGGCAGGGGAAGGAGGTGGAATGAGCAGTTCTTC
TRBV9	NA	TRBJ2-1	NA	CASSPTGGGTVGEQFF	TGTGCCAGCAGCCCAACAGGGGGGGGCACAGTTGGTGAGCAGTTCTTC
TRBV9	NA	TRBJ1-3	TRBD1	CASSPGQSGNTIYF	TGTGCCAGCAGCCCGGGACAGTCTGGAAACACCATATATTTT
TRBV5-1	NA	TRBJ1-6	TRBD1	CASSKDRGNSPLHF	TGCGCCAGCAGCAAGGACAGGGGCAATTCACCCCTCCACTTT
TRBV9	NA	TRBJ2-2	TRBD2	CASSVVGLAGIGELFF	TGTGCCAGCAGCGTAGTCGGACTAGCGGGAATCGGGGAGCTGTTTTTT
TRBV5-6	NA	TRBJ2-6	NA	CASSLGGSGANVLTF	TGTGCCAGCAGCTTGGGAGGGTCTGGGGCCAACGTCCTGACTTTC
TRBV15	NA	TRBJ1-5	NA	CATTLTMISNQPQHF	TGTGCCACCACCCTCACTATGATTAGCAATCAGCCCCAGCATTTT
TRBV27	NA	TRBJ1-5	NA	CASSLGAGGTYQPQHF	TGTGCCAGCAGTCTGGGGGCGGGAGGAACCTATCAGCCCCAGCATTTT
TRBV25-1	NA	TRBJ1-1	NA	CASSELGGGTEAFF	TGTGCCAGCAGTGAACTGGGAGGGGGCACTGAAGCTTTCTTT
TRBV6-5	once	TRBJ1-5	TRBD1	CASSSDRDSQPQHF	TGTGCCAGCAGCAGTGACAGGGATTCACAGCCCCAGCATTTT
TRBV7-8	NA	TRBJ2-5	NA	CASSRSDSQETQYF	TGTGCCAGCAGCAGGAGTGACAGCCAAGAGACCCAGTACTTC
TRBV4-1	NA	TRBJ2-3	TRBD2	CASSQVVSGTSTDTQYF	TGCGCCAGCAGCCAAGTAGTTAGCGGGACTAGCACAGATACGCAGTATTTT
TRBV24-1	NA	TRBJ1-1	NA	CATSDAGTQNTEAFF	TGTGCCACCAGTGATGCCGGGACTCAGAACACTGAAGCTTTCTTT
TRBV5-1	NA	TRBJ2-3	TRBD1	CASSYRTGSTDTQYF	TGCGCCAGCAGCTACAGGACAGGAAGCACAGATACGCAGTATTTT
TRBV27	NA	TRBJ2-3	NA	CASSFSRGSTDTQYF	TGTGCCAGCAGTTTCTCCAGGGGCAGCACAGATACGCAGTATTTT
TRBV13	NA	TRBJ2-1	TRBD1	CASSPGDRYNEQFF	TGTGCCAGCAGCCCTGGGGACAGATACAATGAGCAGTTCTTC
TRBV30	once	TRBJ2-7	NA	CAWSGTGNLYEQYF	TGTGCCTGGAGCGGTACCGGGAACCTCTACGAGCAGTACTTC
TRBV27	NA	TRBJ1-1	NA	CASSRRQSLWEAFF	TGTGCCAGCAGCCGTCGACAGTCTCTATGGGAAGCTTTCTTT
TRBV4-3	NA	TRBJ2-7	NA	CASSHAGSPLEQYF	TGCGCCAGCAGCCACGCGGGAAGCCCCCTCGAGCAGTACTTC
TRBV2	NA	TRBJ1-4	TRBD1	CASSLTRDRGFF	TGTGCCAGCAGTCTCACCCGGGACAGGGGGTTTTTT
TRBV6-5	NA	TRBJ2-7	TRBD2	CASTTSGLSYEQYF	TGTGCCAGCACGACTAGCGGACTCTCCTACGAGCAGTACTTC
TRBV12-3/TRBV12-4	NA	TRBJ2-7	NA	CASSWGDEQYF	TGTGCCAGCAGTTGGGGGGACGAGCAGTACTTC
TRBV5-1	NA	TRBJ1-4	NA	CASSLASISGLTNEKLFF	TGCGCCAGCAGCTTGGCCTCAATTTCAGGGTTAACTAATGAAAAACTGTTTTTT
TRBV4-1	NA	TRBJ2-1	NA	CASSQRGLSTGEQFF	TGCGCCAGCAGCCAAAGGGGGTTGTCCACAGGTGAGCAGTTCTTC
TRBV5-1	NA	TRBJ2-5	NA	CASSPRTGREETQYF	TGCGCCAGCAGTCCCCGGACAGGGAGGGAAGAGACCCAGTACTTC
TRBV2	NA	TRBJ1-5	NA	CASSPLGGGDQPQHF	TGTGCCAGCAGTCCTCTTGGGGGGGGTGATCAGCCCCAGCATTTT
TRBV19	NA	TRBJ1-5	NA	CASSILPSRQPQHF	TGTGCCAGTAGTATTTTGCCAAGCCGCCAGCCCCAGCATTTT
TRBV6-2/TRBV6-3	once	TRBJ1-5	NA	CASSPFNQPQHF	TGTGCCAGCAGTCCCTTCAATCAGCCCCAGCATTTT
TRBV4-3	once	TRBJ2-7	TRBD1	CASSQEMGQGGNYEQYF	TGCGCCAGCAGCCAAGAAATGGGACAGGGAGGTAACTACGAGCAGTACTTC
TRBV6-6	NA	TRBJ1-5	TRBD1	CASKDGTGRSNQPQHF	TGTGCCAGCAAAGACGGGACAGGGCGAAGCAATCAGCCCCAGCATTTT
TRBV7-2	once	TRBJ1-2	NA	CASSLALNRRAGRGYTF	TGTGCCAGCAGCTTAGCGCTAAACAGGCGCGCCGGGAGGGGCTACACCTTC
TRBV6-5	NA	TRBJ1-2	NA	CASRRTASDYGYTF	TGTGCCAGCAGAAGGACAGCCTCGGACTATGGCTACACCTTC
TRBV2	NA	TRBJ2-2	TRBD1	CASNRQGTGELFF	TGTGCCAGCAATCGACAGGGGACCGGGGAGCTGTTTTTT
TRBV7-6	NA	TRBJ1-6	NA	CASSLAQTSSYNSPLHF	TGTGCCAGCAGCTTAGCGCAAACAAGCTCCTATAATTCACCCCTCCACTTT
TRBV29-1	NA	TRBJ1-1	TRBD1	CSVGWTGGLNTEAFF	TGCAGCGTTGGTTGGACAGGGGGCCTAAACACTGAAGCTTTCTTT
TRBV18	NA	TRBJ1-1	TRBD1	CASSRRDREGTEAFF	TGTGCCAGCTCACGAAGGGACAGGGAGGGCACTGAAGCTTTCTTT
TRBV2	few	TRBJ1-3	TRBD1	CASSGGQGAGNTIYF	TGTGCCAGCAGCGGAGGACAGGGGGCGGGAAACACCATATATTTT
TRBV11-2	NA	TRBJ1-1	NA	CASSFIQGPEAFF	TGTGCCAGCAGCTTCATACAGGGACCTGAAGCTTTCTTT
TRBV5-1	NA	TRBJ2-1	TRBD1	CASTQTGTGSYNEQFF	TGCGCCAGCACCCAAACCGGGACAGGCTCCTACAATGAGCAGTTCTTC
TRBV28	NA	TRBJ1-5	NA	CASSLMGGGNQPQHF	TGTGCCAGCAGTTTAATGGGGGGAGGCAATCAGCCCCAGCATTTT
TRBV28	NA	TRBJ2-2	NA	CASTWGALGTGELFF	TGTGCCAGCACCTGGGGAGCCCTGGGCACCGGGGAGCTGTTTTTT
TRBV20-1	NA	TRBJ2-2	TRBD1	CSASRPGQRNTGELFF	TGCAGTGCTAGTCGACCGGGACAGAGGAACACCGGGGAGCTGTTTTTT
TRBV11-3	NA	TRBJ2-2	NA	CASSFNGQLLSF	TGTGCCAGCAGCTTTAACGGACAGCTCCTTTCTTTT
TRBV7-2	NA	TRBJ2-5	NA	CASSLARAQETQYF	TGTGCCAGCAGCTTAGCCAGGGCGCAAGAGACCCAGTACTTC
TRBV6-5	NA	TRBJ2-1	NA	CASSYPGQEQFF	TGTGCCAGCAGTTACCCCGGACAGGAGCAGTTCTTC
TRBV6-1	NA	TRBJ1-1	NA	CASSELQGNTEAFF	TGTGCCAGCAGTGAACTGCAGGGGAACACTGAAGCTTTCTTT
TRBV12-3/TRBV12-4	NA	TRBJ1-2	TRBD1	CASTLDRDYGYTF	TGTGCCAGCACTCTTGACAGGGACTATGGCTACACCTTC
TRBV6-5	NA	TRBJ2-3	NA	CASSYLIGVVDTQYF	TGTGCCAGCAGTTACTTGATAGGGGTGGTGGATACGCAGTATTTT
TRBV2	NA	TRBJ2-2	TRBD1	CASRAGTVTNTGELFF	TGTGCCAGCAGGGCCGGGACAGTCACGAACACCGGGGAGCTGTTTTTT
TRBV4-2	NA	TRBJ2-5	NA	CASSRGGQDQETQYF	TGTGCCAGCAGCCGGGGGGGACAGGACCAAGAGACCCAGTACTTC
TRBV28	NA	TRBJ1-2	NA	CASLGGLRGYTF	TGTGCCAGCCTGGGGGGTTTGAGGGGCTACACCTTC
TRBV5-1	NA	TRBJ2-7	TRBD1	CASSRGQGFNEQYF	TGCGCCAGCAGCCGGGGACAGGGGTTCAACGAGCAGTACTTC
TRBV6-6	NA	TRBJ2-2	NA	CASRAADFGTGELFF	TGTGCCAGCAGGGCGGCGGACTTCGGGACCGGGGAGCTGTTTTTT
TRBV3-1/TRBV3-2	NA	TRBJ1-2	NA	CASSQDPEIRSYGYTF	TGTGCCAGCAGCCAAGATCCTGAGATCCGGAGCTATGGCTACACCTTC